The sequence of this T cell receptor (beta chain) was determined in a study of T-cell memory formation after mild COVID-19. For the study at large: The TCR clusters were mostly specific to one donor. The study, taken as a whole, reports: Clones that got smaller from day 15 to 85 had even CD4/CD8, while clones growing later tipped toward CD4+. CD4+ contracting clones were mainly CM and EM; CD8+ ones, EMRA.

UMIs and sample barcodes were carried by the TCR alpha and TCR beta cDNA libraries that 5'RACE produced using constant-segment primers. A single record per CDR3 protein comes from TCRdb applying MiXCR to the 5' RACE reads. This sample carries about 290,000 distinct CDR3 sequences, approximately 15% of them seen once, and the ten largest clones take roughly 20%. CDR3 length: 14 residues. CDR1 and CDR2 from the germline V gene are SGHTA and FQGNSA. The V end was cut by 5 bases, the J end by 3 bases, with 13 bases between. This clonotype was observed a few times. What it binds is unknown. What was sequenced was PBMCs or a T cell subset sorted from them (not recorded which). The source of this sequence is a young man who had mild COVID-19 (a few samples of this study predate the infection). Cell type and time point are not known. This chain joins TRBV7-2 and TRBJ1-1; D perhaps matches TRBD1 (5 bases). CDR3 sequence reads: CASSATASDTEAFF. CDR3 DNA: TGTGCCAGCAGCGCGACAGCGTCTGACACTGAAGCTTTCTTT.